Presented here are 18 T cell receptor beta chains from one specimen sequenced in a study of breast tumors, draining lymph nodes, adjacent tissues. MiXCR, run by TCRdb on the multiplex PCR reads, gives a single entry per CDR3 protein. Altogether approximately 230,000 distinct CDR3 sequences are present, about 34% being singletons, with the ten largest covering over 3.5%. Breast cancer patients provided tissue from their axillary draining lymph nodes. Material for sequencing was axillary lymph node tissue. The receptor source for this set is a female donor with breast cancer. Some clones in this sample may be carry-over from other donors' samples.

At least ten counts were recorded for this clonotype. V and J are TRBV12-3 or TRBV12-4 and TRBJ2-2; 8 nucleotides match TRBD1. The CDR3 runs 15 residues. Trimming took 7 bases from V and 6 from J; bases not matched to a gene: 10. The CDR3 coding sequence is TGTGCCAGCACTCCAGGGGGCTCGCACGCCGGGGAGCTGTTTTTT. Its protein product is CASTPGGSHAGELFF.

This chain connects TRBV4-2 to TRBJ2-5; 13 nucleotides agree with TRBD2. This CDR3 region has 16 residues. CDR1 and CDR2 (germline): LGHNA, YNFKEQ. V dropped 6 bases and J dropped 2; count of bases not matched to a gene: 6. The CDR3 DNA follows: TGTGCCAGCAGTCGCTCGGGACTAGCGGGGCAAGAGACCCAGTACTTC. Translation gives CASSRSGLAGQETQYF.

The rearrangement links TRBV20-1 to TRBJ1-5; possible D gene TRBD1, 6 bases. From germline, CDR1 is DFQATT and CDR2 SNEGSKA (reference sequence). Trimming took 0 bases from V and 11 from J, leaving 23 bases between them. The CDR3 covers 16 residues. The CDR3, as DNA: TGCAGTGCTAGAGATCAACTAGCGGGGGCGGGTAAGACCCAGCATTTT. Translated, it gives CSARDQLAGAGKTQHF.

The chain joins TRBV20-1 to TRBJ1-5; TRBD1 aligns across 8 bases. The CDR3 sequence is 12 residues long. The ends lost 4 bases at V and 14 bases at J; junction bases unmatched: 10. Germline V gene sequence: CDR1 DFQATT, CDR2 SNEGSKA (reference sequence). In DNA form, the CDR3 reads TGCAGTGCTACCGACAGGGGAAGGAACGAGCATTTT. This translates into CSATDRGRNEHF.

A word on this clonotype: A much larger clone lies a single base off, so this may be a read error. V usage is TRBV2 and J usage is TRBJ2-7; 8 bases are a match to TRBD1. CDR3 length equals 14 residues. Germline assignment: CDR1 SNHLY and CDR2 FYNNEI. This chain's CDR3 is CAGSYFQGADEQYF. The CDR3 DNA sequence: TGTGCCGGCAGTTATTTCCAGGGGGCTGACGAGCAGTACTTC.

With regard to this clonotype: A read error may produce the germline difference seen at one junction end. This chain joins TRBV20-1 and TRBJ2-5; TRBD2 agrees at 10 bases. Germline V gene sequence: CDR1 DFQATT, CDR2 SNEGSKA (reference sequence). This CDR3 has 12 amino acids. DNA of the CDR3: TGCAGTGCTCTAATTAGCGGGAGGACCCCGTACTTC. Protein product: CSALISGRTPYF.

This clonotype was seen a single time. The junction does not match germline at one end; this may be a read error. The CDR3 spells CASSASGRGSDF. CDR3 coding DNA: TGTGCCAGCAGCGCGAGCGGGAGGGGGAGTGACTTT. The rearrangement links TRBV9 to TRBJ1-6, with D possibly being TRBD1 (6 bases). Germline-derived CDR1 and CDR2 are SGDLS and YYNGEE. CDR3 length: 12 residues.

This clonotype was detected many times. The J gene is TRBJ2-1, the V gene TRBV20-1, with 9 bases aligning to TRBD2. CDR3 length: 16 residues. The trim removed 0 bases at V and 4 bases at J, leaving 7 bases unmatched. Germline V lookup: CDR1 DFQATT, CDR2 SNEGSKA (reference sequence). CDR3 sequence: CSARDQVAGAYNEQFF. CDR3 coding DNA: TGCAGTGCTAGAGATCAGGTAGCGGGGGCATACAATGAGCAGTTCTTC.

The chain employs TRBV20-1 and TRBJ1-5, with D perhaps matching TRBD1 (5 bases). V lost 4 bases to trimming and J lost 6 bases, with 19 bases between them. Germline values: CDR1 DFQATT, CDR2 SNEGSKA (reference sequence). There are 15 residues in the CDR3. CDR3 coding DNA: TGCAGTGCTAATCCAATTGGAGGGGCAGGTCAGCCCCAGCATTTT. It encodes CSANPIGGAGQPQHF.

This chain connects TRBV6-1 to TRBJ2-7, with 12 bases identical to TRBD2. V trimming: 6 bases; J trimming: 5 bases; junction bases outside the gene matches: 8. The CDR3 spans 15 residues. Germline loops: CDR1 MNHNS, CDR2 SASEGT. The CDR3: CASRQTSGSVDEQYF. In DNA form, the CDR3 reads TGTGCCAGCAGGCAGACTAGCGGGAGTGTCGACGAGCAGTACTTC.

As to this clonotype: This may be a read error, as it is one base from a much larger clone. The CDR3 does not close with the conserved phenylalanine or tryptophan, likely indicating a read error. The genes are TRBV10-1 and TRBJ2-3; TRBD2 agrees at 9 bases. The CDR3 contains 15 residues. Looked up from germline, CDR1 is WNHNN and CDR2 is SYGVQD (reference sequence). Trimming removed 4 bases from V and 2 bases from J; junction bases left unmatched: 4. CDR3 DNA sequence: TGCGCCAGCAGTGTGGTAGCGGGGGACACAGATACGCAGTATTTA. Encoded protein: CASSVVAGDTDTQYL.

This clonotype was found many times. The chain joins TRBV9 to TRBJ2-1; TRBD1 aligns across 8 bases. The length of the CDR3 is 14 residues. Per the germline V gene, CDR1 is SGDLS and CDR2 is YYNGEE. Trimming at V came to 4 bases and at J to 3 bases, leaving 3 bases not matched to a gene. CDR3 in DNA: TGTGCCAGCAGCTCGGACAGGGTCTACAATGAGCAGTTCTTC. Protein sequence: CASSSDRVYNEQFF.

This clonotype was counted many times. The chain is built from TRBV11-2 and TRBJ1-2; possibly TRBD1 for D (6 bases). CDR1 and CDR2 (germline): SGHAT, FQNNGV. Deletions cut 6 bases from V and 0 bases from J, with 11 bases between. The CDR3 covers 14 residues. CDR3 sequence reads: CASRAWTANYGYTF. The CDR3 region has the DNA TGTGCCAGCAGAGCTTGGACAGCTAACTATGGCTACACCTTC.

This clonotype came up a few times. A much more abundant neighbour one base away suggests this may be a read error. This chain's CDR3 is CSASPGTGATGTQYF. The CDR3 DNA is TGCAGTGCTAGTCCCGGGACAGGGGCGACGGGGACCCAGTACTTC. This rearrangement joins TRBV20-1 to TRBJ2-5, with 10 nucleotides matching TRBD1. CDR3 length: 15 amino acids. Germline CDR1 DFQATT, CDR2 SNEGSKA (reference sequence). The trim removed 3 bases at V and 7 bases at J, leaving 11 bases unmatched.

There are many counts of this clonotype. The rearrangement links TRBV6-6 to TRBJ1-5, with D possibly matching TRBD1 (6 bases). CDR3 length equals 18 residues. Germline CDR1 reads MNHNY; CDR2 reads SVGAGI (reference sequence). Trimming took off 0 bases at V and 0 bases at J, with 15 bases between the two ends. CDR3 in amino acids: CASSYSAGAGSSNQPQHF. The CDR3 DNA sequence: TGTGCCAGCAGTTACTCGGCGGGGGCGGGAAGTAGCAATCAGCCCCAGCATTTT.

The table lists this clonotype with many counts. This rearrangement joins TRBV11-2 to TRBJ1-5; no clear D gene. Trimming removed 8 bases from V and 0 bases from J, with 5 bases in between. This CDR3 comprises 12 residues. Germline loops: CDR1 SGHAT, CDR2 FQNNGV. CDR3 protein: CASGNSNQPQHF. The CDR3 nucleotides read TGTGCCAGCGGAAATAGCAATCAGCCCCAGCATTTT.

At least ten counts were recorded for this clonotype. The rearrangement uses TRBV12-3 or TRBV12-4 and TRBJ2-7; D tentatively fits TRBD1 or TRBD2 (5 bases each). V shed 6 bases and J shed 2 bases, with 11 bases lying between them. The CDR3 consists of 13 residues. The CDR3: CASSGDQPYEQYF. Here the CDR3 DNA reads TGTGCCAGCAGCGGGGACCAACCCTACGAGCAGTACTTC.

This sequence joins TRBV7-9 and TRBJ2-3; 9 bases line up with TRBD2. The CDR3 sequence is 17 residues long. V gave up 5 bases and J gave up 2 bases; unmatched junction bases: 11. Germline V CDR1 and CDR2: SEHNR, FQNEAQ (reference sequence). The CDR3 nucleotides read TGTGCCAGCAGCCCAAGGACTAGCGCGGGGATCACAGATACGCAGTATTTT. Translated, it gives CASSPRTSAGITDTQYF.